These T cell receptor beta chains were read from a single sample in a study of T cell repertoires in cytomegalovirus infection. TCRdb ran MiXCR on the reads and lists one entry per CDR3 protein. Here the sample spans almost 550,000 distinct CDR3 sequences, approximately 15% being singletons. Input material: CD8+ T cells from PBMCs. Receptor source: a human donor in good health (CMV status not recorded). Some clones in this sample may be carry-over from other donors' samples. CDR3s include the opening cysteine and the closing phenylalanine or tryptophan. A D gene is named only where the DNA matches it firmly. Part of the rows lack a size; the others show once, few, many or a class for expanded clones.

v_call	d_call	j_call	clone_size	cdr3_length	cdr3_aa	cdr3_nt
TRBV7-9	-	TRBJ2-7	many	13	CASSIDMGYEQYF	TGTGCCAGCAGCATCGACATGGGCTACGAGCAGTACTTC
TRBV2	-	TRBJ1-1	many	13	CAVQRGTNTEAFF	TGTGCCGTCCAAAGGGGAACGAACACTGAAGCTTTCTTT
TRBV12-3/TRBV12-4	-	TRBJ1-3	-	15	CASNPSGTPGNTIYF	TGTGCCAGCAACCCCTCCGGGACACCTGGAAACACCATATATTTT
TRBV7-8	-	TRBJ1-4	few	13	CASSLGPREKLFF	TGTGCCAGCAGCTTGGGTCCGAGGGAAAAACTGTTTTTT
TRBV6-6	-	TRBJ1-6	few	12	CASTLGASPLHF	TGTGCCAGCACTCTAGGTGCTTCACCCCTCCACTTT
TRBV19	-	TRBJ1-1	-	16	CASSIDREGLNTEAFF	TGTGCCAGTAGTATAGATCGGGAGGGGCTGAACACTGAAGCTTTCTTT
TRBV6-5	-	TRBJ2-1	many	14	CASSYSTAWREQFF	TGTGCCAGCAGTTACTCGACTGCGTGGCGGGAGCAGTTCTTC
TRBV7-3	-	TRBJ2-2	many	15	CASSPSSGEPGELFF	TGTGCCAGCAGCCCCAGTAGCGGCGAGCCCGGGGAGCTGTTTTTT
TRBV19	TRBD1	TRBJ1-1	-	15	CASSQSPTGGTEAFF	TGTGCCAGTAGTCAATCCCCCACAGGGGGCACTGAAGCTTTCTTT
TRBV5-6	TRBD1	TRBJ1-5	many	14	CASSLTGGYQPQHF	TGTGCCAGCAGCTTGACAGGGGGCTATCAGCCCCAGCATTTT
TRBV6-1	-	TRBJ2-4	few	14	CASSLRGLGNIQYF	TGTGCCAGCAGCCTCAGGGGTCTAGGAAACATTCAGTACTTC